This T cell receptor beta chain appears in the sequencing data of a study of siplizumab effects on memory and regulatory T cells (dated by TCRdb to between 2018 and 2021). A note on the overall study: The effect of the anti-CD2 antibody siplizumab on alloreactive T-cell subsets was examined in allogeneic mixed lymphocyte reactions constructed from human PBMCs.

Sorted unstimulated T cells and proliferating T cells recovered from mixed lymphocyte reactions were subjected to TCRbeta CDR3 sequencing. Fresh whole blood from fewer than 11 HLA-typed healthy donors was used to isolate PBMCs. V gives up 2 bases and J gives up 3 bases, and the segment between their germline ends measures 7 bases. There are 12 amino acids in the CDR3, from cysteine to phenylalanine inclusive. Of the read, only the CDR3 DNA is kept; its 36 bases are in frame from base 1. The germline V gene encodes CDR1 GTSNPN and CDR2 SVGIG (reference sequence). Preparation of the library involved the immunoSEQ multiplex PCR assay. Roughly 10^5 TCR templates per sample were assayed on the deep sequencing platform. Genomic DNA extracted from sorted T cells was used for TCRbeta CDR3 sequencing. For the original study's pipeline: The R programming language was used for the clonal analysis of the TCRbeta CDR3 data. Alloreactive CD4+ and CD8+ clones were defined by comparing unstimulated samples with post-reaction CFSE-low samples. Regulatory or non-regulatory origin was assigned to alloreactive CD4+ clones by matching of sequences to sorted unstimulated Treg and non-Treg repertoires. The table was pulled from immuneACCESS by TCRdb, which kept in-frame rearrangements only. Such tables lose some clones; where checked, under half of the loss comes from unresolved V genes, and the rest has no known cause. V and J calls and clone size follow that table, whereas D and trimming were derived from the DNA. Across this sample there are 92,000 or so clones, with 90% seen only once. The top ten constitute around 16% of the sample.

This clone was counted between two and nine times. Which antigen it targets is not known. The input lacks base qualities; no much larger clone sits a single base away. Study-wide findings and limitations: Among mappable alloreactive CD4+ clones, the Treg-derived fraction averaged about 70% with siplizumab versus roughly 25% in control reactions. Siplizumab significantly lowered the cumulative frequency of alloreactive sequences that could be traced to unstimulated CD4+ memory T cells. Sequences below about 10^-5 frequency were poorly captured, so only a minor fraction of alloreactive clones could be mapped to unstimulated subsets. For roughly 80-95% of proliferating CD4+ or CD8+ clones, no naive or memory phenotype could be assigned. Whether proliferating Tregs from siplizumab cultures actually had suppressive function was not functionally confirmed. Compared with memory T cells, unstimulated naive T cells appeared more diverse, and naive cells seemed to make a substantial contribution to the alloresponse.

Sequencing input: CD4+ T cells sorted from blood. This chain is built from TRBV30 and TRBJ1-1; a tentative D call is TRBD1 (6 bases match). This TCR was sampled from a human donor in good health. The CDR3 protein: CAWSSGDTEAFF. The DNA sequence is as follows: TGTGCCTGGAGTTCAGGGGACACTGAAGCTTTCTTT.